This TCR beta chain was recorded in a study of cytomegalovirus exposure and HLA in healthy donors. Study findings and constraints: First-cohort TCR clusters tended to co-occur in the 90 to 150 validation repertoires, a later analysis found. The authors listed some 150 TCR beta chains as cytomegalovirus-associated. It was reportedly the case that the classifier diagnosed cytomegalovirus status with high specificity and sensitivity.

CDR1 and CDR2 from the germline V gene are SGHTA and FQGTGA. V was pared by 0 bases and J by 2 bases, with 10 bases between. The CDR3 is made up of 16 amino acids. A remark on this clone: The antigen is unknown.

Assay used: immunoSEQ multiplex PCR; TCRdb lists only in-frame clones, some missing. This table holds 150,000 to 250,000 clones, 75% to 85% found once. The donors were in the roughly 120-subject validation cohort, distinct from the 666-subject first cohort. The chain is built from TRBV7-3 and TRBJ2-2, with D possibly TRBD2 on 6 matching bases. The sample taken for sequencing was PBMCs. This TCR was sampled from a young woman in good health and CMV-seropositive. The CDR3 protein is CASSLTGGANTGELFF. In DNA form, the CDR3 reads TGTGCCAGCAGCTTAACGGGCGGGGCAAACACCGGGGAGCTGTTTTTT.